The sequence of this T cell receptor (beta chain) was determined in a study of shared clonotypes between healthy human individuals. Study as a whole: Every donor yielded three CD4 naive, three CD4 memory, two CD8 naive and one CD8 memory plate.

Produced via immunoSEQ multiplex PCR; TCRdb's table is partial and in-frame only. The table includes around 1,100,000 clones, 70% to 80% detected once. In the case of this clone: The antigen remains undetermined.

Study conclusions and caveats: Clonotypes that were shared across a handful of donors made up around 5% of naive CD4 clonotypes.

Sequenced input: memory CD4+ T cells from PBMCs. Specified subset: CD45RA-negative fraction. This TCR derives from a man between 18 and 35 years old in good health. Some clones in this sample may be carry-over from other donors' samples.

The CDR3 loop reads CASSSQHVDYGYTF. The CDR3 coding sequence is TGTGCCAGCAGTTCTCAGCACGTAGACTATGGCTACACCTTC. The rearrangement joins TRBV6-6 to TRBJ1-2, with D unclear. Per the germline V gene, CDR1 is MNHNY and CDR2 is SVGAGI (reference sequence). Trimming removed 4 bases from V and 3 bases from J, with 12 bases in between. The CDR3 is 14 residues long.